The clone carrying this T cell receptor (beta chain) was detected a few times. Its antigen is currently unknown. The sample is drawn from a study of identical twins. Study results and caveats: Cord blood beta clonotypes present at high abundance carried fewer insertions; no such pattern appeared in memory repertoires. Conclusions rested on cross-sectional statistics rather than following the same donors.

Trimming cost V 3 bases and J 2 bases; bases outside gene matches: 6. The length of the CDR3 is 14 residues. Germline V CDR1 and CDR2: SQVTM, ANQGSEA. TCRdb reprocessed the 5' RACE reads via MiXCR and lists one record per CDR3 protein. The table includes 500,000 to 600,000 distinct CDR3 sequences, 20% to 25% detected once. These same data were also listed under a study on T cells expressing NK-cell markers. That source reports: One of the eight sequenced donors was seronegative, whereas the other seven were HCMV-seropositive.

Sequences were obtained from CD4+ T cells sorted from blood. This receptor was obtained from a woman younger than 30 in good health. The genes are TRBV29-1 and TRBJ2-7; 8 nucleotides agree with TRBD1. CDR3 in DNA: TGCAGCGTTGAGGGGACAGGAAGCACCTACGAGCAGTACTTC. It specifies CSVEGTGSTYEQYF.